The 22 T cell receptor beta chains in this list originate from one sample, sequenced in a study of blood T cell repertoires in COVID-19. Sequencing used immunoSEQ multiplex PCR; TCRdb keeps in-frame clones, though not all of them. The sample includes some 190,000 clones, 86% of them seen just once. The specimen sequenced was PBMCs or T cells enriched from blood (not recorded which). These receptors all come from a man aged 40-49 years with acute COVID-19.

The chain is built from TRBV30 and TRBJ1-2; D call uncertain. The CDR3 is 13 amino acids. Germline V CDR1 and CDR2: GTSNPN, SVGIG (reference sequence). V lost 0 bases and J lost 4, with 9 bases in between. The CDR3 sequence is CAWSVTHSYGYTF. CDR3 DNA sequence: TGTGCCTGGAGTGTAACCCATAGCTATGGCTACACCTTC.

V gene TRBV2 combines with J gene TRBJ2-1; D possibly corresponds to TRBD1 (7 bases). Trimming left V 4 bases short and J 5 bases short, with 12 bases between. Germline V CDR1 and CDR2: SNHLY, FYNNEI. The CDR3 spans 14 residues. This chain's CDR3 is CASSGGTAHNEQFF. Here the CDR3 DNA reads TGTGCCAGCAGTGGCGGGACAGCCCACAATGAGCAGTTCTTC.

The chain is built from TRBV2 and TRBJ1-4, with 7 bases identical to TRBD1. The ends lost 2 bases at V and 3 bases at J; junction bases unmatched: 3. Germline V gene sequence: CDR1 SNHLY, CDR2 FYNNEI. The CDR3 totals 15 residues. The DNA of the CDR3 is TGTGCCAGCAGTGAAACAGGGGTCCCTAATGAAAAACTGTTTTTT. It yields the protein CASSETGVPNEKLFF.

This chain joins TRBV30 and TRBJ2-1; 9 bases map to TRBD1. Germline CDR1 and CDR2: GTSNPN and SVGIG (reference sequence). V dropped 5 bases and J dropped 5; count of bases not matched to a gene: 10. This CDR3 region has 15 residues. The CDR3 DNA follows: TGTGCCTGGCATAAACCGGGACAGGGCGACAATGAGCAGTTCTTC. Translating it yields CAWHKPGQGDNEQFF.

Here the CDR3 reads CASSLRTTWDVQGEKLFF. CDR3 DNA: TGTGCCAGCAGTTTACGGACGACATGGGATGTACAGGGTGAAAAACTGTTTTTT. V gene TRBV28 combines with J gene TRBJ1-4; D is possibly TRBD1 (6 bases). V was cut by 2 bases and J by 7 bases, with 23 bases left in between. In germline, CDR1 is MDHEN, CDR2 SYDVKM. The CDR3 is made up of 18 amino acids.

The chain combines TRBV5-1 with TRBJ2-2, with 9 bases fitting TRBD2. Looked up from germline, CDR1 is SGHRS and CDR2 is YFSETQ. Unmatched junction bases numbered 7, after V lost 4 bases and J lost 9 bases. This CDR3 comprises 14 residues. The CDR3 protein is CASSGSGSIWELFF. CDR3 bases: TGCGCCAGCAGCGGTAGCGGGAGTATTTGGGAGCTGTTTTTT.

The chain couples TRBV2 to TRBJ2-7; 7 bases fit TRBD1. The CDR3 is 15 residues long. Germline loops: CDR1 SNHLY, CDR2 FYNNEI. V shed 6 bases, J shed 1 base, and the junction held 9 bases outside the gene matches. The CDR3 DNA reads as TGTGCCAGCAGAAGCCTCCGGGACAGTTCCTACGAGCAGTACTTC. This gives the protein CASRSLRDSSYEQYF. The whole variable domain, filled in from reference TRBV2 and TRBJ2-7, reads EPEVTQTPSHQVTQMGQEVILRCVPISNHLYFYWYRQILGQKVEFLVSFYNNEISEKSEIFDDQFSVERPDGSNFTLKIRSTKLEDSAMYFCASRSLRDSSYEQYFGPGTRLTVT.

The chain carries TRBV28 and TRBJ2-7, with D perhaps TRBD2 (6 bases). This CDR3 comprises 17 residues. Germline V CDR1 and CDR2: MDHEN, SYDVKM. Trimming shortened V by 2 bases and J by 5 bases, and 22 bases separated the two germline ends. CDR3 DNA sequence: TGTGCCAGCAGTTTAAGTTTAGGGAGGATAGCGAGGGACGAGCAGTACTTC. The encoded protein is CASSLSLGRIARDEQYF.

The count of this clone is one. This sequence joins TRBV2 and TRBJ2-7, with a tentative D call TRBD1 (6 bases). The CDR3 loop spans 13 amino acids. V lost 6 bases, J lost 4 bases, and 13 bases lay in between. Germline CDR1 and CDR2: SNHLY and FYNNEI. CDR3 sequence: CASRGQGIYEQYF. DNA for the CDR3: TGTGCCAGCAGGGGGCAGGGGATTTACGAGCAGTACTTC.

The V gene is TRBV12-5, the J gene TRBJ2-7; D gene ambiguous. Germline CDR1 reads LGHNT; CDR2 reads FRNRAP. This CDR3 has 15 residues. The V gene lost 1 base and the J gene lost 6 bases, with 16 bases spanning the gap. The CDR3 nucleotides read TGTGCTAGTGGTTTGGGGGCCAAGAAGTACTTCGAGCAGTACTTC. This codes for CASGLGAKKYFEQYF.

As concerns this clone: The identical CDR3 is also encoded by other nucleotide sequences in the sample. Here the CDR3 DNA reads TGTGCCAGCAGTGAAGCTTTGGGGGCGAACACTGAAGCTTTCTTT. Protein product: CASSEALGANTEAFF. This chain links TRBV2 with TRBJ1-1, with D perhaps matching TRBD1 (6 bases). CDR1 SNHLY and CDR2 FYNNEI come from the germline V gene. Trimming pared 0 bases from V and 1 base from J, leaving 9 bases between. The CDR3 contains 15 residues. Combining the CDR3 with reference TRBV2 and TRBJ1-1 gives the whole variable domain EPEVTQTPSHQVTQMGQEVILRCVPISNHLYFYWYRQILGQKVEFLVSFYNNEISEKSEIFDDQFSVERPDGSNFTLKIRSTKLEDSAMYFCASSEALGANTEAFFGQGTRLTVV.

This chain links TRBV7-3 with TRBJ2-3, with D maybe TRBD1 (5 bases). This CDR3 contains 15 residues. Trimming removed 2 bases at V and 4 bases at J, with 13 bases between. Germline CDR1 is SGHTA and CDR2 is FQGTGA. This CDR3 is CASSLQGLSPDTQYF. CDR3 nucleotides: TGTGCCAGCAGCTTACAGGGTTTATCCCCAGATACGCAGTATTTT. The variable domain in full, completed from reference TRBV7-3 and TRBJ2-3, reads GAGVSQTPSNKVTEKGKYVELRCDPISGHTALYWYRQSLGQGPEFLIYFQGTGAADDSGLPNDRFFAVRPEGSVSTLKIQRTERGDSAVYLCASSLQGLSPDTQYFGPGTRLTVL.

The chain recombines TRBV14 with TRBJ1-2, with D maybe TRBD1 (5 bases). Germline CDR1 is SGHDN and CDR2 is FVKESK. The CDR3 is 13 amino acids. V dropped 3 bases and J dropped 2 bases, with 7 bases sitting between them. Here the CDR3 DNA reads TGTGCCAGCAGCCAGGGGCAAAACTATGGCTACACCTTC. Its protein product is CASSQGQNYGYTF.

Only one count was recorded for this clone. CDR3 sequence reads: CASGSVYEQYF. The CDR3, as DNA: TGTGCCAGCGGGAGCGTCTACGAGCAGTACTTC. The chain uses TRBV2 and TRBJ2-7, with D tentatively TRBD2 (5 bases). This CDR3 region has 11 residues. Trimming shortened V by 8 bases and J by 3 bases, and 8 bases separated the two germline ends. Germline assignment: CDR1 SNHLY and CDR2 FYNNEI. The full variable domain, in which reference TRBV2 and TRBJ2-7 provide the parts outside the CDR3, is EPEVTQTPSHQVTQMGQEVILRCVPISNHLYFYWYRQILGQKVEFLVSFYNNEISEKSEIFDDQFSVERPDGSNFTLKIRSTKLEDSAMYFCASGSVYEQYFGPGTRLTVT.

The CDR3 DNA reads as TGTGCCAGTAGTATCCGCCACGGGACCTACAATGAGCAGTTCTTC. It is translated as CASSIRHGTYNEQFF. This chain connects TRBV19 to TRBJ2-1, with D possibly TRBD2 on 5 matching bases. With 3 bases removed from V and 2 bases from J, the gap between germline ends came to 11 bases. The CDR3 is 15 residues long. Germline V gives CDR1 LNHDA, CDR2 SQIVND (reference sequence).

This chain uses TRBV6-5 with TRBJ1-2; D not certain. CDR3 size: 14 residues. The V gene's germline CDR1 is MNHEY and CDR2 SVGAGI. V was cut by 0 bases and J by 2 bases, with 7 bases left in between. CDR3 amino acids: CASSYSLVNYGYTF. CDR3 bases: TGTGCCAGCAGTTACTCTCTCGTCAACTATGGCTACACCTTC.

V and J are TRBV19 and TRBJ1-5; D is unclear. This CDR3 is 14 amino acids long. In germline, CDR1 is LNHDA, CDR2 SQIVND (reference sequence). V was cut by 5 bases and J by 4 bases, with 12 bases left in between. CDR3 residues: CASSPLAGNQPQHF. CDR3 coding DNA: TGTGCCAGTAGTCCCCTAGCGGGGAATCAGCCCCAGCATTTT.

CDR3 sequence reads: CASSQGGGTNEKLFF. In DNA, the CDR3 is TGTGCCAGCAGCCAAGGTGGCGGAACTAATGAAAAACTGTTTTTT. The chain recombines TRBV3-1 (or the pseudogene TRBV3-2) with TRBJ1-4; D is ambiguous. Between the trimmed V and J ends, which lost 1 base and 1 base, there was a span of 7 bases. Germline V gene data show CDR1 as LGHDT and CDR2 as YNNKEL (reference sequence). The CDR3 covers 15 residues.

This sequence joins TRBV10-2 and TRBJ2-7, with D possibly matching TRBD2 (5 bases). This CDR3 contains 15 residues. Trimming left V 2 bases short and J 6 bases short, with 17 bases between. Per germline, CDR1 WSHSY and CDR2 SAAADI. The chain's CDR3 is CASSEERTLPLEQYF. CDR3 nucleotides: TGCGCCAGCAGTGAGGAGAGGACTCTCCCTCTCGAGCAGTACTTC.

The CDR3 is CASSRTANTEAFF. Here the CDR3 DNA reads TGTGCCAGCAGCCGGACAGCGAACACTGAAGCTTTCTTT. This chain connects TRBV7-9 to TRBJ1-1; D might be TRBD1 (6 bases). CDR1 and CDR2 (germline): SEHNR, FQNEAQ (reference sequence). The CDR3 spans 13 residues. V shed 5 bases and J shed 1 base, with 8 bases lying between them.

In regard to this clone: At one end the junction does not follow the germline gene, possibly because of a read error. The sample contains more than one DNA sequence encoding this CDR3. The chain recombines TRBV4-2 with TRBJ2-2, with 9 bases matching TRBD1. This CDR3 is 20 amino acids long. Germline assignment: CDR1 LGHNA and CDR2 YNFKEQ. The CDR3 DNA reads as TGTGCCAGCAGCCAAGAAGATTCCAGGACAGGGGCTTCGGGCACCGGGGAGTTGTTTTTT. Protein sequence: CASSQEDSRTGASGTGELFF.

V and J are TRBV4-2 and TRBJ2-4; D perhaps matches TRBD1 (5 bases). V lost 0 bases to trimming and J lost 0 bases, with 18 bases between them. Germline CDR1 and CDR2: LGHNA and YNFKEQ. The CDR3 loop spans 19 amino acids. Here the CDR3 DNA reads TGTGCCAGCAGCCAAGAGGTGCGGACAATCAATCTAGCCAAAAACATTCAGTACTTC. As protein: CASSQEVRTINLAKNIQYF.